This T cell receptor beta chain was identified during a study of T cell responses to AZD1222 COVID-19 vaccine. About the study: Doses given second, at about 4 or about 12 weeks, were pooled.

Profiled with immunoSEQ multiplex PCR; TCRdb holds only in-frame clones, not every one. The sample lists 90,000 to 120,000 clones, roughly 90% seen once, with about 19% in the top ten. As regards this clone: Additional DNA sequences in this sample encode the identical CDR3.

CDR1 and CDR2 (germline): SGDLS, YYNGEE. The CDR3 contains 15 residues. Between the trimmed V and J ends, which lost 0 bases and 0 bases, there was a span of 9 bases. The material was peripheral blood, obtained on day 0 of AZD1222 vaccination. This chain links TRBV9 with TRBJ1-1, with D perhaps TRBD1 (5 bases). This TCR derives from an adult in good health. The CDR3, as DNA: TGTGCCAGCAGCGTAGCCGGGACCATGAACACTGAAGCTTTCTTT. Its translation is CASSVAGTMNTEAFF. Together with reference TRBV9 and TRBJ1-1, the CDR3 gives the full variable domain: DSGVTQTPKHLITATGQRVTLRCSPRSGDLSVYWYQQSLDQGLQFLIQYYNGEERAKGNILERFSAQQFPDLHSELNLSSLELGDSALYFCASSVAGTMNTEAFFGQGTRLTVV.